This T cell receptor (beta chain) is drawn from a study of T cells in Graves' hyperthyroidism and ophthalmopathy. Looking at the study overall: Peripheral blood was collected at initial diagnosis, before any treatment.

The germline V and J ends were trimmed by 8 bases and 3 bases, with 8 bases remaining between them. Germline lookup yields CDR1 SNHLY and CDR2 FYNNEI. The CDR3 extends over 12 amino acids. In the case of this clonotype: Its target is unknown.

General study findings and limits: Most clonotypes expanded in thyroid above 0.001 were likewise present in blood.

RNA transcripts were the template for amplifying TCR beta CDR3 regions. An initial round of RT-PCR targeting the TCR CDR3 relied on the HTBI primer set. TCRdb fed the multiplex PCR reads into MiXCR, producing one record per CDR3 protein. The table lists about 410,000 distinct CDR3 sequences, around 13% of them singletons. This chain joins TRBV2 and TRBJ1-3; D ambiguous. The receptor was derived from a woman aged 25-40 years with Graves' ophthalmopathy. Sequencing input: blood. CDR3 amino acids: CASPADGNTIYF. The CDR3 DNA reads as TGTGCCAGCCCTGCTGATGGAAACACCATATATTTT.